These 32 T cell receptor beta chains share one sample of origin, sequenced in a study of T-cell reconstitution after alpha-beta-depleted transplantation in children. It was with unique molecular identifiers that the TCRbeta library was prepared. One entry per CDR3 protein results from TCRdb running MiXCR on the PCR reads. In the table there are around 400,000 distinct CDR3 sequences, 9.5% to 13% of which are singletons. The source material was PBMCs from the stem cell graft donor, sampled from the stem cell graft. Receptors were obtained from a human donor who donated a stem cell graft to a child with acute myeloid leukemia.

V gene TRBV7-2 combines with J gene TRBJ2-1, with D perhaps being TRBD1 or TRBD2 (5 bases each). CDR1 is SGHTA, CDR2 FQGNSA, per germline. V lost 6 bases and J lost 7, with 19 bases in between. CDR3 length: 15 amino acids. The CDR3 coding sequence is TGTGCCAGCAGTCCCAGGGCAGGGACGCGGAATGAGCAGTTCTTC. Protein: CASSPRAGTRNEQFF.

The V gene is TRBV12-3 or TRBV12-4, the J gene TRBJ1-5, with D possibly TRBD1 on 5 matching bases. Deletions cut 5 bases from V and 5 bases from J, with 13 bases between. The CDR3 length is 14 residues. CDR3: CASSAQGFDQPQHF. CDR3 coding DNA: TGTGCCAGCAGTGCCCAGGGATTTGATCAGCCCCAGCATTTT.

This clonotype was recorded at least ten times. The chain joins TRBV5-1 to TRBJ2-3; D might be TRBD1 (5 bases). This CDR3 is built from 16 residues. Trimming left V 0 bases short and J 0 bases short, with 11 bases between. Germline loops: CDR1 SGHRS, CDR2 YFSETQ. The CDR3 reads CASSLDGAVSTDTQYF. CDR3 sequence (DNA): TGCGCCAGCAGCTTGGATGGGGCGGTGAGCACAGATACGCAGTATTTT.

This clonotype was seen only a few times. J is TRBJ2-7 and V is TRBV5-1, with 8 bases lining up with TRBD1. The trim removed 2 bases at V and 3 bases at J, leaving 4 bases unmatched. Germline V gives CDR1 SGHRS, CDR2 YFSETQ. The CDR3 length is 14 residues. This CDR3 reads CASSFGTGLYEQYF. In DNA, the CDR3 is TGCGCCAGCAGCTTCGGGACAGGACTCTACGAGCAGTACTTC.

This clonotype came up many times. This chain uses TRBV9 with TRBJ1-2, with TRBD1 matching over 9 bases. The CDR3 totals 14 residues. Germline-derived CDR1 and CDR2 are SGDLS and YYNGEE. V lost 3 bases and J lost 0; bases outside the gene matches: 0. The CDR3 DNA reads as TGTGCCAGCAGCGGACAGGGGGCTAACTATGGCTACACCTTC. This encodes CASSGQGANYGYTF.

The CDR3 here is CASSSRTGGLAAVSEQYF. In DNA, the CDR3 is TGTGCCAGCAGCTCCCGGACAGGGGGATTAGCGGCCGTCTCCGAGCAGTACTTC. The J gene is TRBJ2-7, the V gene TRBV7-6; TRBD1 aligns across 10 bases. The germline V gene encodes CDR1 SGHVS and CDR2 FNYEAQ. The length of the CDR3 is 18 residues. V lost 4 bases and J lost 6; bases outside the gene matches: 18.

This clonotype showed up just a few times. The rearrangement links TRBV18 to TRBJ2-2, with D perhaps matching TRBD2 (5 bases). The CDR3 sequence is 16 residues long. In germline, CDR1 is KGHSH, CDR2 LQKENI. V lost 3 bases, J lost 2 bases, and 13 bases lay in between. The CDR3, as DNA: TGTGCCAGCTCACCCACGGACTTTGCAAACACCGGGGAGCTGTTTTTT. Translating gives CASSPTDFANTGELFF.

V gene TRBV5-1 combines with J gene TRBJ1-1; D is unclear. This CDR3 is 14 amino acids long. Trimming stripped 4 bases from V and 1 base from J, with 11 bases between. CDR1 is SGHRS and CDR2 is YFSETQ in the germline V gene. This CDR3 is CASSADLWNTEAFF. CDR3 DNA sequence: TGCGCCAGCAGCGCTGACTTATGGAACACTGAAGCTTTCTTT.

This chain joins TRBV6-5 and TRBJ1-2; D is uncertain. Germline V gene sequence: CDR1 MNHEY, CDR2 SVGAGI. CDR3 length: 14 residues. With 6 bases removed from V and 4 bases from J, the gap between germline ends came to 15 bases. CDR3 residues: CASSNYEAAYGYTF. CDR3 in DNA: TGTGCCAGCAGCAATTATGAGGCAGCCTATGGCTACACCTTC.

The rearrangement joins TRBV7-2 to TRBJ2-7; D possibly corresponds to TRBD1 (5 bases). This CDR3 comprises 15 residues. V lost 0 bases, J lost 1 base, and 10 bases lay in between. The V gene's germline CDR1 is SGHTA and CDR2 FQGNSA. CDR3 region: CASSLALGASYEQYV. The CDR3 DNA follows: TGTGCCAGCAGCTTAGCGTTAGGGGCGTCCTACGAGCAGTACGTC.

The chain combines TRBV6-5 with TRBJ2-3; 7 positions match TRBD1. Germline trimming cut 2 bases from V and 6 bases from J; bases unmatched to any gene: 8. The germline V gene encodes CDR1 MNHEY and CDR2 SVGAGI. This CDR3 is 15 amino acids long. This chain's CDR3 is CASSYQGQLLDTQYF. In nucleotides, the CDR3 is TGTGCCAGCAGTTACCAGGGACAGCTCTTGGATACGCAGTATTTT.

This clonotype was seen only a few times. The chain recombines TRBV7-2 with TRBJ2-5; tentatively, D is TRBD1 (5 bases). CDR3 length: 14 residues. V was cut by 5 bases and J by 5 bases, with 15 bases left in between. Looked up from germline, CDR1 is SGHTA and CDR2 is FQGNSA. The CDR3 DNA is TGTGCCAGCAGCCGTTCGCAGGGTGGGGAGACCCAGTACTTC. This translates into CASSRSQGGETQYF. Based on the CDR3 plus reference TRBV7-2 and TRBJ2-5, the full variable domain is GAGVSQSPSNKVTEKGKDVELRCDPISGHTALYWYRQSLGQGLEFLIYFQGNSAPDKSGLPSDRFSAERTGGSVSTLTIQRTQQEDSAVYLCASSRSQGGETQYFGPGTRLLVL.

This clonotype was seen a handful of times. CDR3 DNA: TGTGCCAGCAGCTTAGGAATTGGGGGGGTGATCATGAACACTGAAGCTTTCTTT. Translating gives CASSLGIGGVIMNTEAFF. V gene TRBV11-2 combines with J gene TRBJ1-1; D may be TRBD1 (5 bases). The CDR3 spans 18 residues. The germline gives CDR1 SGHAT, CDR2 FQNNGV. V was pared by 1 base and J by 0 bases, with 18 bases between.

The V call is TRBV6-2 or TRBV6-3, the J call TRBJ2-3; tentatively, D is TRBD2 (5 bases). This CDR3 contains 14 residues. With 7 bases removed from V and 2 bases from J, the gap between germline ends came to 13 bases. Per the germline V gene, CDR1 is MNHEY and CDR2 is SVGEGT. The CDR3, as DNA: TGTGCCAGCATTCGACCGGGGTTCACAGATACGCAGTATTTT. It yields the protein CASIRPGFTDTQYF.

The CDR3 nucleotides are TGTGCCAGCAGCGCCACAGGGGGCGTTTTCCAAGAGACCCAGTACTTC. Translated: CASSATGGVFQETQYF. The chain couples TRBV9 to TRBJ2-5; 9 nucleotides match TRBD1. Per germline, CDR1 SGDLS and CDR2 YYNGEE. The CDR3 runs to 16 residues. V lost 3 bases, J lost 1 base, and 7 bases stayed unmatched.

Many counts were recorded for this clonotype. This chain joins TRBV7-3 and TRBJ1-1; no definite D call. Germline CDR1 SGHTA, CDR2 FQGTGA. The CDR3 is 13 residues long. Trimming took off 4 bases at V and 0 bases at J, with 6 bases between the two ends. The CDR3 protein is CASSYQVNTEAFF. The CDR3, as DNA: TGTGCCAGCAGCTATCAGGTGAACACTGAAGCTTTCTTT.

In its sample, this clonotype was seen a few times. The chain is built from TRBV12-3 or TRBV12-4 and TRBJ1-1; D gene ambiguous. The length of the CDR3 is 14 residues. V shed 4 bases and J shed 6 bases, with 15 bases lying between them. The CDR3 reads CASSSTASNAEAFF. In DNA form, the CDR3 reads TGTGCCAGCAGTTCAACCGCCTCAAACGCTGAAGCTTTCTTT.

This clonotype was observed a few times. CDR3 protein: CASSPTVTVGQFF. The CDR3 DNA follows: TGTGCCAGCAGCCCAACAGTAACCGTTGGGCAGTTCTTC. The rearrangement uses TRBV7-2 and TRBJ2-1; D is undetermined. V shed 5 bases and J shed 12 bases, with 17 bases lying between them. The CDR3 extends over 13 amino acids. The germline V gene has CDR1 SGHTA and CDR2 FQGNSA.

The chain recombines TRBV9 with TRBJ1-1, with 7 bases aligning to TRBD1. The CDR3 runs to 14 residues. The V gene end was trimmed by 0 bases and the J gene end by 3 bases; junction bases not matched to a gene: 2. From germline, CDR1 is SGDLS and CDR2 YYNGEE. The CDR3 here is CASSVGQGDTEAFF. Here the CDR3 DNA reads TGTGCCAGCAGCGTAGGCCAGGGGGACACTGAAGCTTTCTTT.

The J gene is TRBJ1-4, the V gene TRBV9; 10 bases are shared with TRBD1. Germline CDR1 and CDR2: SGDLS and YYNGEE. The CDR3 is made up of 14 amino acids. The V gene end was trimmed by 2 bases and the J gene end by 8 bases; junction bases not matched to a gene: 3. As DNA, the CDR3 is TGTGCCAGCAGCGTGACAGGGGGCCGGGAAAAACTGTTTTTT. Residues: CASSVTGGREKLFF.

This clonotype was seen a few times. The genes are TRBV12-3 or TRBV12-4 and TRBJ2-1; TRBD1 matches 8 bases. The CDR3 extends over 16 amino acids. V shed 4 bases, J shed 8 bases, and the junction held 13 bases outside the gene matches. The CDR3 sequence is CASSSGGRQGADEQFF. The CDR3 DNA follows: TGTGCCAGCAGTTCTGGTGGTCGGCAGGGGGCTGATGAGCAGTTCTTC.

This clonotype has more than one count but fewer than ten. The rearrangement uses TRBV5-5 and TRBJ1-1, with unresolved D. The CDR3 consists of 14 residues. V lost 3 bases to trimming and J lost 1 base, with 10 bases between them. Germline CDR1 SGHKS, CDR2 YYEKEE (reference sequence). The CDR3 region has the DNA TGTGCCAGCAGCTCGTACGACAAGAACACTGAAGCTTTCTTT. It specifies CASSSYDKNTEAFF.

The rearrangement links TRBV20-1 to TRBJ2-5, with TRBD1 as a possible D gene (6 bases). Trimming left V 6 bases short and J 2 bases short, with 10 bases between. Germline CDR1 is DFQATT and CDR2 is SNEGSKA (reference sequence). CDR3 length: 12 amino acids. CDR3 sequence reads: CSATGRQETQYF. The CDR3 nucleotides are TGCAGTGCGACAGGACGGCAAGAGACCCAGTACTTC.

CDR3 bases: TGTGCCAGCAGTTTCGGTATGGATCAGTACTTC. Translating gives CASSFGMDQYF. The V and J genes are TRBV27 and TRBJ2-4; D is ambiguous. CDR3 size: 11 residues. Germline V CDR1 and CDR2: MNHEY, SMNVEV (reference sequence). V lost 3 bases and J lost 12, with 9 bases in between.

In this sample, this clonotype turned up a few times. The gene calls are TRBV20-1 and TRBJ2-3; D may match TRBD1 or TRBD2 (6 bases each). Germline assignment: CDR1 DFQATT and CDR2 SNEGSKA (reference sequence). The CDR3 sequence is 13 residues long. Trimming cost V 5 bases and J 0 bases, with 9 bases left between them. The DNA for the CDR3 is TGCAGTGCTGGGGGGCGGAGCACAGATACGCAGTATTTT. Translated: CSAGGRSTDTQYF.

The table lists this clonotype with a few counts. CDR3 in amino acids: CAIMSGRETGATQYF. In nucleotides, the CDR3 is TGTGCCATCATGTCGGGGAGGGAAACGGGGGCGACCCAGTACTTC. The chain links TRBV10-3 to TRBJ2-5; D is perhaps TRBD2 (7 bases). Looked up from germline, CDR1 is ENHRY and CDR2 is SYGVKD. The germline V and J ends were trimmed by 7 bases and 7 bases, with 22 bases remaining between them. The CDR3 is made up of 15 amino acids.

The chain links TRBV11-2 to TRBJ2-1; 11 nucleotides match TRBD2. This CDR3 is 20 amino acids long. The ends lost 1 base at V and 4 bases at J; junction bases unmatched: 15. Per germline, CDR1 SGHAT and CDR2 FQNNGV. The CDR3 nucleotides read TGTGCCAGCAGCTTAGGAGGGGTTATCCTAGCGGGGGGCAGTTACAATGAGCAGTTCTTC. Its translation: CASSLGGVILAGGSYNEQFF.

This clonotype was recorded a few times. In nucleotides, the CDR3 is TGTGCCAGCAGTGAAGGGGCAGGGTTGGACGAGCAGTACTTC. Amino acid sequence: CASSEGAGLDEQYF. V gene TRBV6-1 combines with J gene TRBJ2-7, with D possibly matching TRBD1 (5 bases). The V and J ends lost 1 base and 5 bases respectively, with 12 bases between them. This CDR3 has 14 amino acids. Germline values: CDR1 MNHNS, CDR2 SASEGT.

This clonotype appeared many times. The rearrangement joins TRBV12-3 or TRBV12-4 to TRBJ1-3; 8 nucleotides line up with TRBD1. CDR3 length equals 14 residues. J lost 2 bases, V lost 5 bases, and 2 bases had no gene match. CDR3 residues: CASSTTGAGNTIYF. CDR3 nucleotide sequence: TGTGCCAGCAGTACGACAGGGGCTGGAAACACCATATATTTT.

This clonotype was seen more than once but under ten times. The chain couples TRBV20-1 to TRBJ2-3; 7 bases agree with TRBD2. The V segment lost 1 base and the J segment 3 bases; nucleotides outside the gene matches: 7. Looked up from germline, CDR1 is DFQATT and CDR2 is SNEGSKA (reference sequence). The CDR3 sequence is 15 residues long. CDR3 residues: CSARVGGGQTDTQYF. The DNA of the CDR3 is TGCAGTGCTAGAGTCGGCGGGGGTCAAACAGATACGCAGTATTTT.

The sample holds a few counts of this clonotype. DNA of the CDR3: TGTGCCAGTAGTAATCGGGATAGCTACGAGCAGTACTTC. Encoded protein: CASSNRDSYEQYF. The rearrangement links TRBV19 to TRBJ2-7, with D maybe TRBD2 (5 bases). CDR3 length: 13 residues. V dropped 4 bases and J dropped 3 bases, with 10 bases sitting between them. Germline V lookup: CDR1 LNHDA, CDR2 SQIVND (reference sequence).

J is TRBJ2-4 and V is TRBV11-2; 11 bases are a match to TRBD2. Germline V gives CDR1 SGHAT, CDR2 FQNNGV. Losses at the gene ends were 3 bases for V and 5 bases for J; bases not matched to a gene: 6. The CDR3 covers 16 residues. The CDR3 DNA reads as TGTGCCAGCAGCTTTAGCGGGGGGGCCCACCAAAACATTCAGTACTTC. Translation: CASSFSGGAHQNIQYF.